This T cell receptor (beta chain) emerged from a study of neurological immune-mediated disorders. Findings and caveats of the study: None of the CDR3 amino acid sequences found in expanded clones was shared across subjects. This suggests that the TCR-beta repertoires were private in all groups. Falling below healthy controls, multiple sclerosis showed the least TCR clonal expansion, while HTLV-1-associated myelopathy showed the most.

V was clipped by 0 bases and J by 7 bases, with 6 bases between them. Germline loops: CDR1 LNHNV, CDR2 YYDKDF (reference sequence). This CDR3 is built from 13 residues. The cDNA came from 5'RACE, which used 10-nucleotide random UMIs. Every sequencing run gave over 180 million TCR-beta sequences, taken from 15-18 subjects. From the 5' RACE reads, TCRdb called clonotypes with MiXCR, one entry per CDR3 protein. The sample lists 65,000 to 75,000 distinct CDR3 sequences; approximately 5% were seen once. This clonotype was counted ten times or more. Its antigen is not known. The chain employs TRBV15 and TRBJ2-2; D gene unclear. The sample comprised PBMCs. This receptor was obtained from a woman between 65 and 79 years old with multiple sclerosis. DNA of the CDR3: TGTGCCACCAGCAGAGAGCTGGGCGGGGAGCTGTTTTTT. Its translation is CATSRELGGELFF.